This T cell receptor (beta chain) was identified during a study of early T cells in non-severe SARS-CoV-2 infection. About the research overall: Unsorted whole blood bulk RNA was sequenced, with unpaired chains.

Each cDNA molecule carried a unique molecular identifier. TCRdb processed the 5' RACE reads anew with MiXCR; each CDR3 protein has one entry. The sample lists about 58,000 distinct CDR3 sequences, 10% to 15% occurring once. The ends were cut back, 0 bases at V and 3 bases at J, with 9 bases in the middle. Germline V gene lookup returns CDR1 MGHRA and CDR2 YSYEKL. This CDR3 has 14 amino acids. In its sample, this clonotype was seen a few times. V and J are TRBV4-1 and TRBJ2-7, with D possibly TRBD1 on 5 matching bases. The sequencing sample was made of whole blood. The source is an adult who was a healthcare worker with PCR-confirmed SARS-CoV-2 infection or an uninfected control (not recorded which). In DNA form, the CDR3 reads TGCGCCAGCAGCCAAGATACCCAGGGCTACGAGCAGTACTTC. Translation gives CASSQDTQGYEQYF.